Below, 4 T cell receptor beta chains from the same sample are listed, as sequenced in a study of identical twins. TCRdb used MiXCR to reprocess the 5' RACE reads, holding one entry per CDR3 protein. The data show under 900,000 distinct CDR3 sequences, over 15% seen once. The same sample was also used in a study of T cells expressing NK-cell markers.

Sequenced sample: PBMCs. These receptors were collected from a woman under 30 in good health.

The chain employs TRBV28 and TRBJ2-7; D gene ambiguous. The germline V gene encodes CDR1 MDHEN and CDR2 SYDVKM. With 6 bases removed from V and 6 bases from J, the gap between germline ends came to 9 bases. The CDR3 has 11 residues. The CDR3 protein is CASRSPSEQYF. The CDR3 DNA follows: TGTGCCAGCAGGTCGCCCAGCGAGCAGTACTTC. The full variable domain, completed using reference TRBV28 and TRBJ2-7, is DVKVTQSSRYLVKRTGEKVFLECVQDMDHENMFWYRQDPGLGLRLIYFSYDVKMKEKGDIPEGYSVSREKKERFSLILESASTNQTSMYLCASRSPSEQYFGPGTRLTVT.

The chain uses TRBV9 and TRBJ2-1; D gene uncertain. Trimming took off 0 bases at V and 5 bases at J, with 6 bases between the two ends. Germline CDR1 reads SGDLS; CDR2 reads YYNGEE. The CDR3 runs 13 residues. Written as DNA, the CDR3 is TGTGCCAGCAGCGTAGGCCAGAACAATGAGCAGTTCTTC. This gives the protein CASSVGQNNEQFF.

The V and J genes are TRBV20-1 and TRBJ2-3; D is unclear. Germline V gives CDR1 DFQATT, CDR2 SNEGSKA (reference sequence). This CDR3 has 13 amino acids. The ends were cut back, 5 bases at V and 6 bases at J, with 15 bases in the middle. The CDR3 here is CSAYPGRSDTQYF. CDR3 DNA sequence: TGCAGTGCTTATCCCGGACGGTCCGATACGCAGTATTTT.

V gene TRBV9 combines with J gene TRBJ2-7; 10 bases agree with TRBD1. The V gene's germline CDR1 is SGDLS and CDR2 YYNGEE. The junction had 4 bases not matched to a gene; V was cut back by 0 bases and J by 4 bases. This CDR3 is built from 15 residues. The CDR3 DNA is TGTGCCAGCAGCGTAGCCCCGGGACAGGGGTACGAGCAGTACTTC. This translates into CASSVAPGQGYEQYF.